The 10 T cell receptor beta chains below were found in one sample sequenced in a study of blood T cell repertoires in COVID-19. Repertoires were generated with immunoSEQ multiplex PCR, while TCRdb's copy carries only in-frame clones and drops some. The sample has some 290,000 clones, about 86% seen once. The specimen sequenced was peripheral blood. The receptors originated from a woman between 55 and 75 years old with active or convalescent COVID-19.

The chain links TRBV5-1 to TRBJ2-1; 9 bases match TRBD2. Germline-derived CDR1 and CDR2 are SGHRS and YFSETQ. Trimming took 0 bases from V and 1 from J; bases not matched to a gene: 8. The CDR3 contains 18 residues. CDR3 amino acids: CASSLGGGLAGSYNEQFF. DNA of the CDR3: TGCGCCAGCAGCTTGGGGGGTGGGCTAGCGGGGTCCTACAATGAGCAGTTCTTC.

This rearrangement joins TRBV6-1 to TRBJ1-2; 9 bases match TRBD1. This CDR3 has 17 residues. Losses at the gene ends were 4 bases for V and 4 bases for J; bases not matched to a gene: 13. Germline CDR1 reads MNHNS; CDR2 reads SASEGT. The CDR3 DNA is TGTGCCAGCAGTGTACCGGGACAGGGATGGGTCTCCTATGGCTACACCTTC. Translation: CASSVPGQGWVSYGYTF.

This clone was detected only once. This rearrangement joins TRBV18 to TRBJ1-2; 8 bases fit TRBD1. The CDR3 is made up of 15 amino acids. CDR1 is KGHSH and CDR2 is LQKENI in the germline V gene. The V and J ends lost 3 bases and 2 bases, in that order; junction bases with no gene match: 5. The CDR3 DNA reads TGTGCCAGCTCACCTTCGACAGGGGACAACTATGGCTACACCTTC. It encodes CASSPSTGDNYGYTF.

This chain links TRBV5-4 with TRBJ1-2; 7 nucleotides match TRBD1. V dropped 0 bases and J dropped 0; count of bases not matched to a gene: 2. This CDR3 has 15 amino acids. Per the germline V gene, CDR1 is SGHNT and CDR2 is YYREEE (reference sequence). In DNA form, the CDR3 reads TGTGCCAGCAGCTTGGAGACAGGGTCTAACTATGGCTACACCTTC. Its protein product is CASSLETGSNYGYTF. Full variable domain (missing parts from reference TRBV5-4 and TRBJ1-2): ETGVTQSPTHLIKTRGQQVTLRCSSQSGHNTVSWYQQALGQGPQFIFQYYREEENGRGNFPPRFSGLQFPNYSSELNVNALELDDSALYLCASSLETGSNYGYTFGSGTRLTVV.

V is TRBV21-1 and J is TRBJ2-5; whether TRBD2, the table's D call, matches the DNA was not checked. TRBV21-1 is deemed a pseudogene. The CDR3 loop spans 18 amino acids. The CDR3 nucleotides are TGTGCCAGCAGCAAAAGGGGCCTAGCGGGGCTTTGGCAGGAGACCCAGTACTTC. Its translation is CASSKRGLAGLWQETQYF.

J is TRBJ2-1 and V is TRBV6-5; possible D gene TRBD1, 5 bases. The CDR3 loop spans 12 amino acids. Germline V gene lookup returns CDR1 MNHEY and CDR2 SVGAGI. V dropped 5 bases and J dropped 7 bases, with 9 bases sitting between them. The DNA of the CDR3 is TGTGCCAGCAGTAATTCAGGGAATGAGCAGTTCTTC. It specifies CASSNSGNEQFF.

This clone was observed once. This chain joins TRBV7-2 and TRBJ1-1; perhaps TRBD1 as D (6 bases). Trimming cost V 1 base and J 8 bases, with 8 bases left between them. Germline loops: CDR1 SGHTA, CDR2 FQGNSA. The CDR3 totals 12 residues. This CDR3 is CASSLGTGEAFF. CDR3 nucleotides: TGTGCCAGCAGCTTAGGAACAGGGGAAGCTTTCTTT.

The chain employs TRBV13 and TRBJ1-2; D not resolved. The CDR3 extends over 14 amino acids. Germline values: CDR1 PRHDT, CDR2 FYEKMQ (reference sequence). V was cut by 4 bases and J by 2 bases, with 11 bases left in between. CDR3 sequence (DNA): TGTGCCAGCAGCTCCCGGGGTACCAACTATGGCTACACCTTC. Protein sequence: CASSSRGTNYGYTF.

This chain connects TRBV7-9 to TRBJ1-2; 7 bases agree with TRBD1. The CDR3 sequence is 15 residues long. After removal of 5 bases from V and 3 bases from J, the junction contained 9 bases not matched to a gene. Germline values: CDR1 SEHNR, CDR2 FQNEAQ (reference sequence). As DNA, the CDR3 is TGTGCCAGCAGCCTCCTGACAGGGTTGGACTATGGCTACACCTTC. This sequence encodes CASSLLTGLDYGYTF.

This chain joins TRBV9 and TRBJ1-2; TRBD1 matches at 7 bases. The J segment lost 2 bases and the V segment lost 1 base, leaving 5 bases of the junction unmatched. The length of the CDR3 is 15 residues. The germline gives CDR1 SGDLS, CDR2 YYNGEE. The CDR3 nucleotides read TGTGCCAGCAGCGTATTGGGCAGGGGGAACTATGGCTACACCTTC. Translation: CASSVLGRGNYGYTF.